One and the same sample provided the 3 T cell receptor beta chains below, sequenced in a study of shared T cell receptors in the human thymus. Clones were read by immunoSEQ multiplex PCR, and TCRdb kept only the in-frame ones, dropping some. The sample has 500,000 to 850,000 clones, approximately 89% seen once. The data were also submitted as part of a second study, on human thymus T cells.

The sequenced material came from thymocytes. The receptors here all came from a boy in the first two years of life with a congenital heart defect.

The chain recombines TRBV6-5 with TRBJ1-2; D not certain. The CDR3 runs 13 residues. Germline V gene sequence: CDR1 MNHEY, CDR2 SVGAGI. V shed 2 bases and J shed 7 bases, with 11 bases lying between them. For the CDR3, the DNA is TGTGCCAGCAGTTACGCTCGTAGTGGTGGCTACACCTTC. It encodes CASSYARSGGYTF.

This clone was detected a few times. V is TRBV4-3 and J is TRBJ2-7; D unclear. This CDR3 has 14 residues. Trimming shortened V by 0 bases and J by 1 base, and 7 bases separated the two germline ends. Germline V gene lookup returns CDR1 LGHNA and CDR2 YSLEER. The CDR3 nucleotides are TGCGCCAGCAGCCAAGATCTAGTTTCCTACGAGCAGTACTTC. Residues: CASSQDLVSYEQYF.

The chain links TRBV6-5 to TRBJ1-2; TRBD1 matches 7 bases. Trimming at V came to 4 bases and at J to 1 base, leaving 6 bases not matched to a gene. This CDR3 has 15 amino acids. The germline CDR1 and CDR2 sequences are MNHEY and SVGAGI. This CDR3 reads CASSCRGEVNYGYTF. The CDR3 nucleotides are TGTGCCAGCAGTTGCAGGGGGGAGGTTAACTATGGCTACACCTTC.